This T cell receptor (beta chain) emerged from a study of long-term antiretroviral therapy in people with HIV. Germline-derived CDR1 and CDR2 are ENHRY and SYGVKD. CDR3 length: 15 amino acids. Deletions cut 2 bases from V and 3 bases from J, with 11 bases between. The immunoSEQ assay was v3.0, run at survey level. Profiling relied on immunoSEQ multiplex PCR, and the TCRdb table lists in-frame clones only, not all of them. The data show roughly 25,000 clones, with 65% to 90% seen just once and about 2.4% held by the top ten. This TCR was recovered from a man aged 50-59 years with HIV. The specimen comprised unsorted PBMCs, sampled 3 years after starting antiretroviral therapy. This chain joins TRBV10-3 and TRBJ2-1; D perhaps matches TRBD2 (6 bases). CDR3 nucleotides: TGTGCCATCAGTGAGGGACTACAATACTACAATGAGCAGTTCTTC. The encoded protein is CAISEGLQYYNEQFF.